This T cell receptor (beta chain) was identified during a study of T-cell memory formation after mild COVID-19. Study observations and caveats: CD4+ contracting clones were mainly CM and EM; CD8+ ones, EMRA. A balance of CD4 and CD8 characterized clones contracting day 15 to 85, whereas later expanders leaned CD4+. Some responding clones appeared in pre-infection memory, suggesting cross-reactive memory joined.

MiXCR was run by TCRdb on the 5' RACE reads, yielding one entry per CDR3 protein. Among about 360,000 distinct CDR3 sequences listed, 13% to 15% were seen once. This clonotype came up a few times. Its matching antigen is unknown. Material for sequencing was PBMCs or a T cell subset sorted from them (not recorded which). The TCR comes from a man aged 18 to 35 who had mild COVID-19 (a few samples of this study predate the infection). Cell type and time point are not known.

The CDR3 protein is CASSQINRGGMSGNTIYF. CDR3 bases: TGCGCCAGCAGCCAGATTAACAGGGGCGGGATGTCTGGAAACACCATATATTTT. This chain links TRBV4-1 with TRBJ1-3; TRBD1 aligns across 7 bases. In germline, CDR1 is MGHRA, CDR2 YSYEKL. V gave up 3 bases and J gave up 1 base; unmatched junction bases: 12. There are 18 residues in the CDR3.